This TCR beta chain was found in a study of cytomegalovirus exposure and HLA in healthy donors. V trimming: 3 bases; J trimming: 0 bases; junction bases outside the gene matches: 2. Germline V gene sequence: CDR1 SGHDT, CDR2 YYEEEE. The length of the CDR3 is 14 residues. Both 60 Vbeta primers and 13 Jbeta primers went into the PCR. Method: immunoSEQ multiplex PCR; TCRdb's copy keeps in-frame clones and lacks some. In total, the table holds approximately 58,000 clones. The sequence derives from a woman aged 45-65 years in good health and CMV-seropositive. V gene TRBV5-6 combines with J gene TRBJ1-1; 7 nucleotides agree with TRBD1. The sequenced sample was PBMCs. CDR3 protein: CASSWTGLNTEAFF. Here the CDR3 DNA reads TGTGCCAGCAGCTGGACAGGCTTGAACACTGAAGCTTTCTTT.